The following is a T cell receptor beta chain sequence with its context. What it binds is unknown. The data were taken from a study of shared clonotypes between healthy human individuals. The assay was run at deep level. The protocol was immunoSEQ multiplex PCR, while the TCRdb copy is restricted to in-frame clones and leaves out a portion. In the table there are roughly 2,300,000 clones, around 92% of which are singletons. The germline V gene encodes CDR1 MDHEN and CDR2 SYDVKM. The CDR3 sequence is 13 residues long. Deletions cut 2 bases from V and 11 bases from J, with 13 bases between. Findings of the study overall: In the sorted subsets, rarefaction showed sequencing was incomplete despite large depth.

The chain is built from TRBV28 and TRBJ2-4; a possible D gene is TRBD1 (6 bases). The source is a man in his late teens or twenties in good health. Some clones in this sample may be carry-over from other donors' samples. Sequences were obtained from naive CD4+ T cells from PBMCs. Subset of the sample: CD45RA+ positively selected. The CDR3 DNA sequence: TGTGCCAGCAGTTTAATTTCAGGGGATTTTCAGTACTTC. The encoded protein is CASSLISGDFQYF.